This record looks at one T cell receptor (beta chain) sequence and its context. This sample was included in a study of shared clonotypes between healthy human individuals. Here immunoSEQ multiplex PCR was the method, and the copy in TCRdb shows in-frame clones only, minus some. Of 2 million to 2.5 million clones in the sample, around 92% were seen once. This TCR came from a man between 18 and 35 years old in good health. Some clones in this sample may be carry-over from other donors' samples. The sequencing input was naive CD4+ T cells from PBMCs. Described subset: CD45RA+ positively selected.

CDR3 protein: CASSLTALIAGQKETQYF. CDR3 DNA: TGTGCCAGCTCACTCACAGCTCTAATAGCGGGGCAAAAAGAGACCCAGTACTTC. The chain employs TRBV18 and TRBJ2-5, with TRBD2 matching 8 bases. Trimming took 4 bases from V and 3 from J; bases not matched to a gene: 16. This CDR3 is built from 18 residues. Germline loops: CDR1 KGHSH, CDR2 LQKENI. Drawing the rest from reference TRBV18 and TRBJ2-5, the complete variable domain is NAGVMQNPRHLVRRRGQEARLRCSPMKGHSHVYWYRQLPEEGLKFMVYLQKENIIDESGMPKERFSAEFPKEGPSILRIQQVVRGDSAAYFCASSLTALIAGQKETQYFGPGTRLLVL.